These 15 T cell receptor beta chains were all obtained from the same sample, sequenced in a study of T cell changes during pregnancy in multiple sclerosis. The table came from immunoSEQ multiplex PCR; TCRdb's copy has only in-frame clones and leaves some out. The sample records about 80,000 clones, 92% being singletons. This specimen was peripheral blood, taken before pregnancy. All receptors come from a female donor with multiple sclerosis, enrolled in a pregnancy study.

The gene calls are TRBV5-1 and TRBJ2-1, with TRBD2 matching over 7 bases. The CDR3 runs 17 residues. Germline V gives CDR1 SGHRS, CDR2 YFSETQ. Germline trimming cut 6 bases from V and 6 bases from J; bases unmatched to any gene: 18. CDR3 in amino acids: CASTPFTSARSGNEQFF. The CDR3 DNA follows: TGCGCCAGCACCCCTTTCACTAGCGCCAGGAGTGGCAATGAGCAGTTCTTC. Using reference TRBV5-1 and TRBJ2-1 for the parts outside the CDR3, the full variable domain is KAGVTQTPRYLIKTRGQQVTLSCSPISGHRSVSWYQQTPGQGLQFLFEYFSETQRNKGNFPGRFSGRQFSNSRSEMNVSTLELGDSALYLCASTPFTSARSGNEQFFGPGTRLTVL.

This rearrangement joins TRBV28 to TRBJ2-1, with 8 bases identical to TRBD1. The V gene's germline CDR1 is MDHEN and CDR2 SYDVKM. Trimming removed 8 bases from V and 0 bases from J; junction bases left unmatched: 9. The length of the CDR3 is 16 residues. Here the CDR3 DNA reads TGTGCCAGCTCGGTGGCGGGGACAGGCTCCTACAATGAGCAGTTCTTC. Its translation is CASSVAGTGSYNEQFF.

The chain links TRBV13 to TRBJ2-7; TRBD2 matches at 10 bases. This CDR3 is built from 15 residues. After removal of 4 bases from V and 5 bases from J, the junction contained 8 bases not matched to a gene. CDR1 is PRHDT and CDR2 is FYEKMQ in the germline V gene (reference sequence). The CDR3 protein is CASSSTGTSVHEQYF. The CDR3, as DNA: TGTGCCAGCAGCTCCACCGGGACTAGCGTACACGAGCAGTACTTC.

This clone has a single count. CDR3 amino acids: CSGRLAGDYEQYF. The CDR3 region has the DNA TGCAGCGGTAGACTAGCGGGAGACTACGAGCAGTACTTC. V usage is TRBV29-1 and J usage is TRBJ2-7; 12 nucleotides align to TRBD2. CDR3 length: 13 residues. Germline V gene data show CDR1 as SQVTM and CDR2 as ANQGSEA. Trimming removed 7 bases from V and 3 bases from J; junction bases left unmatched: 4.

This clone appeared a few times. The chain couples TRBV19 to TRBJ2-2; weak D call: TRBD2 (6 bases). The CDR3 spans 14 residues. Per germline, CDR1 LNHDA and CDR2 SQIVND (reference sequence). The V and J ends lost 3 bases and 7 bases respectively, with 12 bases between them. Here the CDR3 reads CASSIGGQVGELFF. The CDR3, as DNA: TGTGCCAGTAGTATCGGAGGGCAGGTCGGGGAGCTGTTTTTT. The whole variable domain, filled in from reference TRBV19 and TRBJ2-2, reads DGGITQSPKYLFRKEGQNVTLSCEQNLNHDAMYWYRQDPGQGLRLIYYSQIVNDFQKGDIAEGYSVSREKKESFPLTVTSAQKNPTAFYLCASSIGGQVGELFFGEGSRLTVL.

The chain recombines TRBV6-4 with TRBJ2-3; 11 positions match TRBD2. Losses at the gene ends were 5 bases for V and 3 bases for J; bases not matched to a gene: 4. Germline CDR1 is MRHNA and CDR2 is SNTAGT. CDR3 size: 15 residues. Here the CDR3 reads CASSPSSGRTDTQYF. For the CDR3, the DNA is TGTGCCAGCAGTCCCTCTAGCGGGAGGACAGATACGCAGTATTTT.

The table lists this clone with a count of one. The gene calls are TRBV6-6 and TRBJ2-1; TRBD2 agrees at 12 bases. Germline assignment: CDR1 MNHNY and CDR2 SVGAGI (reference sequence). J lost 7 bases, V lost 8 bases, and 12 bases had no gene match. This CDR3 is 16 amino acids long. DNA of the CDR3: TGTGCCAGCCATAAGAGAGCTAGCGGGAGGGGGAATGAGCAGTTCTTC. Protein: CASHKRASGRGNEQFF.

This chain uses TRBV7-9 with TRBJ1-4; 7 bases line up with TRBD1. Germline CDR1 and CDR2: SEHNR and FQNEAQ (reference sequence). The V and J ends lost 4 bases and 8 bases, in that order; junction bases with no gene match: 10. The CDR3 length is 15 residues. CDR3 in amino acids: CASSSTGQVGEKLFF. The CDR3 DNA follows: TGTGCCAGCAGCTCCACCGGACAGGTGGGCGAAAAACTGTTTTTT.

V usage is TRBV6-1 and J usage is TRBJ1-3, with D unclear. Germline V gene sequence: CDR1 MNHNS, CDR2 SASEGT. This CDR3 contains 15 residues. V was shortened by 0 bases and J by 4 bases, with 10 bases between the two germline ends. The CDR3 nucleotides read TGTGCCAGCAGTGAAGCGGGCGGGCCCGGAAACACCATATATTTT. The encoded protein is CASSEAGGPGNTIYF.

The chain has TRBV19 and TRBJ2-7; 8 bases are shared with TRBD2. The V gene end was trimmed by 4 bases and the J gene end by 4 bases; junction bases not matched to a gene: 3. The length of the CDR3 is 13 residues. The germline V gene encodes CDR1 LNHDA and CDR2 SQIVND (reference sequence). CDR3 amino acids: CASSRAGAYEQYF. In DNA form, the CDR3 reads TGTGCCAGTAGTAGAGCGGGAGCTTACGAGCAGTACTTC.

The CDR3 protein is CASSSTTGTKANYGYTF. For the CDR3, the DNA is TGTGCCAGCTCATCAACCACAGGAACGAAAGCTAACTATGGCTACACCTTC. J is TRBJ1-2 and V is TRBV18; the D gene is possibly TRBD1 (5 bases). With 5 bases removed from V and 0 bases from J, the gap between germline ends came to 19 bases. In germline, CDR1 is KGHSH, CDR2 LQKENI. The CDR3 has 17 residues.

J is TRBJ2-3 and V is TRBV6-5; tentatively, D is TRBD1 (5 bases). This CDR3 comprises 16 residues. Germline CDR1 MNHEY, CDR2 SVGAGI. The germline V and J ends were trimmed by 4 bases and 1 base, with 15 bases remaining between them. The CDR3 spells CASSSTGSQGTDTQYF. CDR3 DNA sequence: TGTGCCAGCAGTTCTACAGGCTCTCAGGGCACAGATACGCAGTATTTT.

The chain employs TRBV7-2 and TRBJ2-1, with D unresolved. The length of the CDR3 is 14 residues. Per the germline V gene, CDR1 is SGHTA and CDR2 is FQGNSA. The germline V and J ends were trimmed by 6 bases and 4 bases, with 13 bases remaining between them. DNA for the CDR3: TGTGCCAGCAGTAGAAGCCTCCTTTACAATGAGCAGTTCTTC. It specifies CASSRSLLYNEQFF.

The chain recombines TRBV6-5 with TRBJ1-1; D unclear. The length of the CDR3 is 14 residues. V lost 6 bases, J lost 2 bases, and 13 bases lay in between. The germline CDR1 and CDR2 sequences are MNHEY and SVGAGI. Written as DNA, the CDR3 is TGTGCCAGCAGGCCCGGGTCCTACAACACTGAAGCTTTCTTT. Its translation: CASRPGSYNTEAFF.

J is TRBJ2-1 and V is TRBV2, with TRBD2 identical over 11 bases. The CDR3 totals 15 residues. The V gene end was trimmed by 6 bases and the J gene end by 13 bases; junction bases not matched to a gene: 14. Looked up from germline, CDR1 is SNHLY and CDR2 is FYNNEI. CDR3 coding DNA: TGTGCCAGCAGGGAACTAGCGGGGGCCGGGGGCAGACAGTTCTTC. Translating it yields CASRELAGAGGRQFF. Full variable domain (missing parts from reference TRBV2 and TRBJ2-1): EPEVTQTPSHQVTQMGQEVILRCVPISNHLYFYWYRQILGQKVEFLVSFYNNEISEKSEIFDDQFSVERPDGSNFTLKIRSTKLEDSAMYFCASRELAGAGGRQFFGPGTRLTVL.